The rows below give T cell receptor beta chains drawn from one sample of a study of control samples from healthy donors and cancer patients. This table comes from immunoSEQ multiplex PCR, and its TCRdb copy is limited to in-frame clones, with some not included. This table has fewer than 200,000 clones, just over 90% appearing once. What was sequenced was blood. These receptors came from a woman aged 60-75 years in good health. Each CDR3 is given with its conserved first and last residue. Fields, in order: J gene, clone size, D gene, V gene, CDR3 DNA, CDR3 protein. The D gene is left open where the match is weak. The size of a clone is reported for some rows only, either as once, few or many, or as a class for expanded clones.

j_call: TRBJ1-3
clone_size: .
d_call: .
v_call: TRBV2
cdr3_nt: TGTGCCAGCCTGGTGGATCTCTCTGGAAACACCATATATTTT
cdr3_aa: CASLVDLSGNTIYF

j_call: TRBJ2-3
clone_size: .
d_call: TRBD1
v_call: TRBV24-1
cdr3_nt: TGTGCCACCAGGTCGACAGGGGCAGGGGATACGCAGTATTTT
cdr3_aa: CATRSTGAGDTQYF

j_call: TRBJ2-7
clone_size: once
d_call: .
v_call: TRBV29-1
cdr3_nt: TGCAGCGTTGAAAAGTCAGGCGAGGGGTACTTC
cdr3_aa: CSVEKSGEGYF

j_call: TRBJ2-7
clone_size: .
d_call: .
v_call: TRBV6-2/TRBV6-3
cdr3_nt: TGTGCCAGCAGTTTCCACTTTGAGCAGTACTTC
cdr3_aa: CASSFHFEQYF

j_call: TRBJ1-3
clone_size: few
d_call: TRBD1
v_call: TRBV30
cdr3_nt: TGTGCCTGGAGTGTACAGGGGAACACCATATATTTT
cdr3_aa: CAWSVQGNTIYF

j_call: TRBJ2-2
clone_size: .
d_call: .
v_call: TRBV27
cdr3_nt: TGTGCCAGCGCGGCAGGCGCGAACACCGGGGAGCTGTTTTTT
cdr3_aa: CASAAGANTGELFF

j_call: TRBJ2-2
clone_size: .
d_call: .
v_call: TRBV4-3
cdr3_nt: TGCGCCAGCAGCCAAGTCCCGGGGAAGACCGGGGAGCTGTTTTTT
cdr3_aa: CASSQVPGKTGELFF

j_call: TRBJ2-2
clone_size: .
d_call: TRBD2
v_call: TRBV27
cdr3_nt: TGTGCCAGCAGTTTCCAGGCCTTTAGGACTAGCGGTAACACCGGGGAGCTGTTTTTT
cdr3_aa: CASSFQAFRTSGNTGELFF

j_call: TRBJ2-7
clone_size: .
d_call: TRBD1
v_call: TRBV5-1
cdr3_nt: TGCGCCAGCATCCTAGTTTTTCGGGACAGGGGCTACTACGAGCAGTACTTC
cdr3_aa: CASILVFRDRGYYEQYF

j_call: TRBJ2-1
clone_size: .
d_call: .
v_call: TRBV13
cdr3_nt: TGTGCCAGCAGCCACCGGGGGCGGGGGCCTTACAATGAGCAGTTCTTC
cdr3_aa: CASSHRGRGPYNEQFF

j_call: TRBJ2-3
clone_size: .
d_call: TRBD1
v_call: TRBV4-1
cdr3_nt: TGCGCCAGCAGCCAGCCCCCCGGGACAGGGGGCTTAGTAGATACGCAGTATTTT
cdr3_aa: CASSQPPGTGGLVDTQYF

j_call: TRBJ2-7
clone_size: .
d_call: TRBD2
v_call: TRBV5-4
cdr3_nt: TGTGCCAGCAGCCAGGGACTAGCGGACGAGCAGTACTTC
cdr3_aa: CASSQGLADEQYF

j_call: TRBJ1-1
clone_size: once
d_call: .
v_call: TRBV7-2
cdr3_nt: TGTGCCAGCAGCTTTACCTCCCGGGTAACGAACACTGAAGCTTTCTTT
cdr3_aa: CASSFTSRVTNTEAFF

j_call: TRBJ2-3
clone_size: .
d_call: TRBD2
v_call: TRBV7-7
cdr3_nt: TGTGCCAGCAGCTTAGGGACTAGCGGGGGCACAGATACGCAGTATTTT
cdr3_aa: CASSLGTSGGTDTQYF

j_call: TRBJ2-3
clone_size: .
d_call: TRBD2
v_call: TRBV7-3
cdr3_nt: TGTGCCAGCAGCCCGGCTAGCGGAGTAGGAACAGATACGCAGTATTTT
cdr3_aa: CASSPASGVGTDTQYF

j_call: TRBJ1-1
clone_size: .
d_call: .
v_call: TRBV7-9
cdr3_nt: TGTGCCAGCAGCTTAGGGGCAGGGTCGGAAGCTTTCTTT
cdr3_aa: CASSLGAGSEAFF

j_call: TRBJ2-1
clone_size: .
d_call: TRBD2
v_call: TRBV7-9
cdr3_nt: TGTGCCAGCAGCCGCGGGACTAGCGGTAATGAGCAGTTCTTC
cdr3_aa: CASSRGTSGNEQFF

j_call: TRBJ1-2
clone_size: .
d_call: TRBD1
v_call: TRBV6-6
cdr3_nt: TGTGCCAGCAGTCTTCTAGGACAGGGGGCATCCTATGGCTACACCTTC
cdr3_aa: CASSLLGQGASYGYTF

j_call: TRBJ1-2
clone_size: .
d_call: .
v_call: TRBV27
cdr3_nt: TGTGCCAGCAGTTTTGATCGGGCCCACTATGGCTACACCTTC
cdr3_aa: CASSFDRAHYGYTF

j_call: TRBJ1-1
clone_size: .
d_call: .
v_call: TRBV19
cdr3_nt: TGTGCCAGTAGTATAGTTTCAGAGGGGCCGCGGACTGAAGCTTTCTTT
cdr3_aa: CASSIVSEGPRTEAFF

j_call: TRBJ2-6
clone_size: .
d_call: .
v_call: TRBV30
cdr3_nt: TGTGCCTGGAGTGTAGGGTTGGCTGGGGCCAACGTCCTGACTTTC
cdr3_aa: CAWSVGLAGANVLTF

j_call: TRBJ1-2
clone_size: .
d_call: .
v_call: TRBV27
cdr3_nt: TGTGCCAGCAGTTACGCAGTTAACTATGGCTACACCTTC
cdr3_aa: CASSYAVNYGYTF

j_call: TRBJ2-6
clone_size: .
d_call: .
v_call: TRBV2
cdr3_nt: TGTGCCAGCAGGGGGGGAGTCTCTGGGGCCAACGTCCTGACTTTC
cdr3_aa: CASRGGVSGANVLTF

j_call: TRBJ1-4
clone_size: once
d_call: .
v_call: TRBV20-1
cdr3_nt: TGCAGTGCTAGTGGGTATGGTTTGGGAAATGAAAAACTGTTTTTT
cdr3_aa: CSASGYGLGNEKLFF

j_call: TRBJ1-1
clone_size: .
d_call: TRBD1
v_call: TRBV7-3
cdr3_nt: TGTGCCAGCAGCCGGACCGGGACAGGGGTGAGAGGGATGAACACTGAAGCTTTCTTT
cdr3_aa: CASSRTGTGVRGMNTEAFF

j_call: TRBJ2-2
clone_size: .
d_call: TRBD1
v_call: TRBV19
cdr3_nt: TGTGCCAGTAGTATTTCCGGGACAGGACGCACCGGGGAGCTGTTTTTT
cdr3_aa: CASSISGTGRTGELFF

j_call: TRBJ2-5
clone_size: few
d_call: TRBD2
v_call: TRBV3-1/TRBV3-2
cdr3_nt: TGTGCCAGCAGCCCCGGTCGGGGGGGTGTGGGCCCCGATTTCGGGACCCAGTACTTC
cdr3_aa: CASSPGRGGVGPDFGTQYF

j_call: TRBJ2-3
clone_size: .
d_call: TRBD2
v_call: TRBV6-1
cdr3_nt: TGTGCCAGCAGTGCGCCCCTAGCGGGACCCACAGATACGCAGTATTTT
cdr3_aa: CASSAPLAGPTDTQYF

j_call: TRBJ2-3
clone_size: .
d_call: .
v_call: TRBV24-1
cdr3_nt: TGTGCCACCAGTCCTGGGTCCCTCCAGGCTGATACGCAGTATTTT
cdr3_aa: CATSPGSLQADTQYF

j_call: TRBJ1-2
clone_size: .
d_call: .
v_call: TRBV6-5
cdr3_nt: TGTGCCAGCAGTTACTCGGGGGGCGACTATGGCTACACCTTC
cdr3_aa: CASSYSGGDYGYTF

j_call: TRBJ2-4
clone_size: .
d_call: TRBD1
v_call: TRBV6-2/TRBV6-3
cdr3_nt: TGTGCCAGCAGCCGGACAGGGGGCGGTCACATTCAGTACTTC
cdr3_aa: CASSRTGGGHIQYF

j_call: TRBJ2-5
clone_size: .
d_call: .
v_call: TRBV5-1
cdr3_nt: TGCGCCAGCAGCTTGGGTGTCGATAGCGAGTTGGAGACCCAGTACTTC
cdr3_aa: CASSLGVDSELETQYF

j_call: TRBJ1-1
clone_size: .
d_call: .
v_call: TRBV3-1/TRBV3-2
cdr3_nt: TGTGCCAGCAGCCAAGTTGGTTCAGGAAACACTGAAGCTTTCTTT
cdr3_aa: CASSQVGSGNTEAFF

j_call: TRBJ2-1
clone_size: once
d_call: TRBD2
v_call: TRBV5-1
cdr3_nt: TGCGCCAGCAGCAAGGGACTAGCGGGGGATTTCACCTACAATGAGCAGTTCTTC
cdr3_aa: CASSKGLAGDFTYNEQFF

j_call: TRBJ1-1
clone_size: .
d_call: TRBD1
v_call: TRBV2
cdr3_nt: TGTGCCAGCAGATACACAGGGGGCGAGACTGAAGCTTTCTTT
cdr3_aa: CASRYTGGETEAFF

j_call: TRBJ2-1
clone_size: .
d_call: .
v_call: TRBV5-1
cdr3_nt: TGCGCCAGCAGCTTGGAACTCCAGGAGAACAATGAGCAGTTCTTC
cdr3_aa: CASSLELQENNEQFF

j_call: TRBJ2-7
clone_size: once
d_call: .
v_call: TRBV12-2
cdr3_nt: TGTGCAAGTCGATCCGGGACCTCAGGCCACGAGCAGTACTTC
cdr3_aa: CASRSGTSGHEQYF